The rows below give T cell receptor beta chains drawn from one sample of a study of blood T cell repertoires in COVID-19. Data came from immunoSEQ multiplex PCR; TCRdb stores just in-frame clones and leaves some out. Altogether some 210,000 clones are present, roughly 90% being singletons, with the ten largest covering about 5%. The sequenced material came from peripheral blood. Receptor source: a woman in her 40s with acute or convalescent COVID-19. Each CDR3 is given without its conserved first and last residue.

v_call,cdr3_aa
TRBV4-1,ASSSGQGSELGYGYT
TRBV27,ASSLLARTGDEQF
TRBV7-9,ASNRPGTGTGELF
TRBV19,ASSGAQAGLGANVLT
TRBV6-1,ASSEGMGDRGTDTQY
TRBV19,ASTSPVPWLGTYSNQPQH
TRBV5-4,ASSLFRGSYNEQF
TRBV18,ASSPPSGDAGELF
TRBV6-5,ASSYGTGNNEQF
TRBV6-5,ASSYSGGRGEKLF
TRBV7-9,ASSLEGPIPTDTQY
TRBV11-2,ASSFGGGLITDTQY
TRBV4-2,ASSQAPRGADETQY
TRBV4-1,ASSQDRTGGETQY
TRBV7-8,ASSLRTGTGQGGYT
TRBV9,ASGRGNTGELF
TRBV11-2,ASSLGLPLRVWALEAF
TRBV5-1,ASSDGREVFGYT
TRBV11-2,ASSPFVEGSSGNTIY
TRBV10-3,ATQENTEAF
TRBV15,ATSGREKARGYT
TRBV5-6,ASSFRQPYNSPLH
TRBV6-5,ASSPQDRGYGYT
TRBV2,ASSPLAGGVTGELF
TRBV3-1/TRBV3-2,ASSRLEGLNTEAF
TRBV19,ASSIWTGKIINYGYT
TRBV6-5,ASSRGTENEKLF
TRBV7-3,ASSLGLFTDTQY
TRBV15,ATSRENSNSPLH
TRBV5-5,ASSFSRGRGYT
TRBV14,ASSQGNSGGARNIQY
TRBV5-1,ASSSTTGRKSTEAF
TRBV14,ASSLRGTIYQETQY
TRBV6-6,ASSLDRGNTEAF
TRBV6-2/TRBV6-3,ASSSSDRGSSNQPQH
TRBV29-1,SALLDRTEAF
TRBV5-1,ASSLDAGSGNTIY
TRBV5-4,ASSLGGATNYGYT
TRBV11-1,ASSSRDRANSPLH
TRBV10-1,ASSRTSSTEAF
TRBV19,ASSLGTGDNYGYT
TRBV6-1,ASSDRGSNTEAF
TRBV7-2,ASSLLNTGELF
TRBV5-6,ASSYLTGELF
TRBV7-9,ASSSRQGMTEAF
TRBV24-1,ATSDSGGHSNQPQH